The rows below give T cell receptor beta chains drawn from one sample of a study of blood T cell repertoires in COVID-19. Produced via immunoSEQ multiplex PCR; TCRdb's table is partial and in-frame only. The sample holds over 200,000 clones, approximately 91% seen once. The source material was peripheral blood. The receptors were gathered from a man aged 55 to 70 who had recovered from COVID-19. The CDR3 runs from the conserved cysteine through the conserved F or W. The order of the fields is J gene, D gene, clone size, V gene, CDR3 protein, CDR3 DNA. The D gene is left open where the match is weak. The size of a clone is reported for some rows only, either as once, few or many, or as a class for expanded clones.

j_gene: TRBJ2-5; d_gene: NA; abundance: NA; v_gene: TRBV3-1/TRBV3-2; CDR3aa: CASTPSRVQETQYF; CDR3nt: TGTGCCAGCACCCCGAGTCGGGTCCAAGAGACCCAGTACTTC
j_gene: TRBJ1-2; d_gene: TRBD1; abundance: NA; v_gene: TRBV9; CDR3aa: CASSVATGGGGYGYTF; CDR3nt: TGTGCCAGCAGCGTCGCAACAGGGGGAGGCGGCTATGGCTACACCTTC
j_gene: TRBJ2-5; d_gene: TRBD2; abundance: NA; v_gene: TRBV3-1/TRBV3-2; CDR3aa: CASLLSGGQETQYF; CDR3nt: TGTGCCAGCCTTCTGAGCGGGGGTCAAGAGACCCAGTACTTC
j_gene: TRBJ2-7; d_gene: NA; abundance: once; v_gene: TRBV29-1; CDR3aa: CSVARGVSYEQYF; CDR3nt: TGCAGCGTTGCCCGCGGGGTCTCCTACGAGCAGTACTTC
j_gene: TRBJ1-1; d_gene: NA; abundance: NA; v_gene: TRBV3-1/TRBV3-2; CDR3aa: CASSQRFLNTEAFF; CDR3nt: TGTGCCAGCAGCCAACGTTTTCTGAACACTGAAGCTTTCTTT
j_gene: TRBJ2-1; d_gene: TRBD2; abundance: NA; v_gene: TRBV27; CDR3aa: CASSSAGLAGGPIF; CDR3nt: TGTGCCAGCAGTTCCGCCGGACTAGCGGGAGGGCCTATCTTC
j_gene: TRBJ1-5; d_gene: NA; abundance: NA; v_gene: TRBV19; CDR3aa: CASSIPNQPQHF; CDR3nt: TGTGCCAGTAGTATTCCAAATCAGCCCCAGCATTTT
j_gene: TRBJ1-3; d_gene: NA; abundance: NA; v_gene: TRBV11-3; CDR3aa: CASSLDLGNTIYF; CDR3nt: TGTGCCAGCAGCTTAGATCTTGGAAACACCATATATTTT
j_gene: TRBJ2-2; d_gene: TRBD1; abundance: NA; v_gene: TRBV14; CDR3aa: CASSQVRGTGGTGELFF; CDR3nt: TGTGCCAGCAGCCAAGTTCGGGGGACAGGGGGCACCGGGGAGCTGTTTTTT
j_gene: TRBJ1-2; d_gene: TRBD1; abundance: NA; v_gene: TRBV14; CDR3aa: CASSQDATGGYGYTF; CDR3nt: TGTGCCAGCAGCCAAGATGCGACAGGGGGGTATGGCTACACCTTC
j_gene: TRBJ2-5; d_gene: TRBD1; abundance: NA; v_gene: TRBV11-3; CDR3aa: CASSRTGGAETQYF; CDR3nt: TGTGCCAGCAGCCGGACAGGGGGCGCGGAGACCCAGTACTTC
j_gene: TRBJ2-5; d_gene: TRBD2; abundance: NA; v_gene: TRBV7-2; CDR3aa: CASSSELAGVQETQYF; CDR3nt: TGTGCCAGCAGCTCGGAACTAGCGGGAGTACAAGAGACCCAGTACTTC
j_gene: TRBJ2-7; d_gene: TRBD2; abundance: NA; v_gene: TRBV24-1; CDR3aa: CATSDSPSGGYEQYF; CDR3nt: TGTGCCACCAGTGATTCTCCTAGCGGAGGCTACGAGCAGTACTTC
j_gene: TRBJ1-2; d_gene: NA; abundance: NA; v_gene: TRBV9; CDR3aa: CASSVAAGGAYGYTF; CDR3nt: TGTGCCAGCAGCGTAGCCGCGGGGGGCGCGTATGGCTACACCTTC
j_gene: TRBJ2-1; d_gene: TRBD2; abundance: NA; v_gene: TRBV28; CDR3aa: CASSVPGLKGFF; CDR3nt: TGTGCCAGCAGTGTTCCGGGACTAAAGGGGTTCTTC
j_gene: TRBJ1-2; d_gene: NA; abundance: few; v_gene: TRBV21-1; CDR3aa: CASSNPGEGYTF; CDR3nt: TGTGCCAGCAGCAACCCAGGGGAAGGCTACACCTTC
j_gene: TRBJ1-2; d_gene: NA; abundance: NA; v_gene: TRBV7-9; CDR3aa: CASSLGSTDRYTF; CDR3nt: TGTGCCAGCAGCTTAGGGTCGACAGACCGCTACACCTTC
j_gene: TRBJ2-7; d_gene: TRBD2; abundance: NA; v_gene: TRBV7-6; CDR3aa: CASSLLIAGFGNEQYF; CDR3nt: TGTGCCAGCAGCTTATTGATAGCGGGATTTGGCAACGAGCAGTACTTC
j_gene: TRBJ1-2; d_gene: TRBD1; abundance: NA; v_gene: TRBV16; CDR3aa: CASSLSPDRGIGYTF; CDR3nt: TGTGCCAGCAGCCTCTCCCCGGACAGGGGCATCGGCTACACCTTC
j_gene: TRBJ2-1; d_gene: NA; abundance: NA; v_gene: TRBV4-2; CDR3aa: CASSLGGPNEQFF; CDR3nt: TGTGCCAGCAGCCTTGGGGGCCCCAATGAGCAGTTCTTC
j_gene: TRBJ2-7; d_gene: TRBD2; abundance: NA; v_gene: TRBV4-2; CDR3aa: CASSQDTAGDYEQYF; CDR3nt: TGTGCCAGCAGCCAAGATACAGCGGGGGACTACGAGCAGTACTTC
j_gene: TRBJ2-3; d_gene: TRBD2; abundance: NA; v_gene: TRBV10-3; CDR3aa: CAIRVAGENTDTQYF; CDR3nt: TGTGCCATCAGGGTAGCGGGGGAAAACACAGATACGCAGTATTTT
j_gene: TRBJ1-6; d_gene: TRBD1; abundance: NA; v_gene: TRBV3-1/TRBV3-2; CDR3aa: CASSQERPGTGGKALHF; CDR3nt: TGTGCCAGCAGCCAAGAGCGTCCCGGGACAGGGGGTAAGGCCCTCCACTTT
j_gene: TRBJ1-1; d_gene: NA; abundance: few; v_gene: TRBV5-4; CDR3aa: CASTQQGNTEAFF; CDR3nt: TGTGCCAGCACCCAACAGGGGAACACTGAAGCTTTCTTT
j_gene: TRBJ2-1; d_gene: NA; abundance: NA; v_gene: TRBV28; CDR3aa: CASSWPSSYNEQFF; CDR3nt: TGTGCCAGCAGTTGGCCAAGCTCCTACAATGAGCAGTTCTTC
j_gene: TRBJ1-1; d_gene: NA; abundance: NA; v_gene: TRBV7-9; CDR3aa: CASSSRRGTEAFF; CDR3nt: TGTGCCAGCAGCTCAAGACGGGGCACTGAAGCTTTCTTT
j_gene: TRBJ1-1; d_gene: NA; abundance: NA; v_gene: TRBV6-5; CDR3aa: CASRSSTRNTEAFF; CDR3nt: TGTGCCAGCAGGTCCTCAACGAGGAACACTGAAGCTTTCTTT
j_gene: TRBJ2-5; d_gene: NA; abundance: NA; v_gene: TRBV7-2; CDR3aa: CASSLARASMRETQYF; CDR3nt: TGTGCCAGCAGCTTAGCGCGGGCGAGTATGAGAGAGACCCAGTACTTC
j_gene: TRBJ2-1; d_gene: NA; abundance: NA; v_gene: TRBV19; CDR3aa: CASSIVWARGSSYNEQFF; CDR3nt: TGTGCCAGTAGTATAGTTTGGGCTCGGGGGAGCTCCTACAATGAGCAGTTCTTC
j_gene: TRBJ1-5; d_gene: NA; abundance: NA; v_gene: TRBV28; CDR3aa: CASSYRRTNQPQHF; CDR3nt: TGTGCCAGCAGTTACAGGAGAACTAATCAGCCCCAGCATTTT
j_gene: TRBJ2-7; d_gene: TRBD2; abundance: NA; v_gene: TRBV9; CDR3aa: CARTLAGGREQYF; CDR3nt: TGTGCCAGAACCTTAGCGGGAGGGCGCGAGCAGTACTTC
j_gene: TRBJ2-7; d_gene: TRBD2; abundance: NA; v_gene: TRBV4-3; CDR3aa: CASSQGTSGYGSSKQYF; CDR3nt: TGCGCCAGCAGCCAGGGGACTAGCGGGTACGGTAGTTCGAAGCAGTACTTC
j_gene: TRBJ1-2; d_gene: NA; abundance: once; v_gene: TRBV9; CDR3aa: CASSLQTGPYGYTF; CDR3nt: TGTGCCAGCAGCCTCCAAACAGGGCCATATGGCTACACCTTC
j_gene: TRBJ2-3; d_gene: NA; abundance: medium-sized; v_gene: TRBV5-1; CDR3aa: CASSLGLYTDTQYF; CDR3nt: TGCGCCAGCAGCTTGGGACTCTACACAGATACGCAGTATTTT
j_gene: TRBJ2-7; d_gene: NA; abundance: NA; v_gene: TRBV6-5; CDR3aa: CASSPTDSYEQYF; CDR3nt: TGTGCCAGCAGTCCGACAGACTCCTACGAGCAGTACTTC
j_gene: TRBJ1-1; d_gene: TRBD1; abundance: NA; v_gene: TRBV5-1; CDR3aa: CASSPGTDLNTEAFF; CDR3nt: TGCGCCAGCAGCCCCGGGACAGACTTGAACACTGAAGCTTTCTTT
j_gene: TRBJ2-7; d_gene: TRBD1; abundance: NA; v_gene: TRBV29-1; CDR3aa: CSVRTGLSYEQYF; CDR3nt: TGCAGCGTAAGGACAGGGCTCTCCTACGAGCAGTACTTC
j_gene: TRBJ1-2; d_gene: NA; abundance: NA; v_gene: TRBV6-5; CDR3aa: CASSSQLGNYGYTF; CDR3nt: TGTGCCAGCAGCTCACAGCTCGGCAACTATGGCTACACCTTC